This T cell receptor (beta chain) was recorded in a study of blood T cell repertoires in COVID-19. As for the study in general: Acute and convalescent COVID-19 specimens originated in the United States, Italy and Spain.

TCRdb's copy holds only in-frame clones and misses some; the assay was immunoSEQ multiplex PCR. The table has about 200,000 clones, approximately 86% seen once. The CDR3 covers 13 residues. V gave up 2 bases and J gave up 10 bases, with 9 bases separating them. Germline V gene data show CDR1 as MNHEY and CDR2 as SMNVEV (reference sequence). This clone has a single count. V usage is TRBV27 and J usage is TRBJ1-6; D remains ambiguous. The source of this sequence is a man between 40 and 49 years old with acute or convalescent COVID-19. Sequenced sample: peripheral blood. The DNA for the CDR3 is TGTGCCAGCAGTTTAGGCGGCGGCTCACCCCTCCACTTT. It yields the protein CASSLGGGSPLHF.